This TCR beta chain was identified during a study of tumor-infiltrating lymphocytes in primary liver carcinoma. This clonotype was found a few times. Its cognate antigen is unknown. Findings of the study overall: Tumor region pairs outstripped tumor-adjacent and tumor-blood pairs in overlap.

Researchers generated TCR beta cDNA from approximately 500 ng of total RNA, relying on a constant-region primer. Slightly modified ARM-PCR, run as three nested multiplex PCR rounds, produced the TCR beta libraries. The first two PCR rounds, approximately 10 cycles each, used TRBV1-TRBV30 forward primers and a C-beta reverse primer. Via MiXCR, TCRdb re-called the multiplex PCR reads, giving one row per CDR3 protein. The sample shows 310,000 or so distinct CDR3 sequences, 58% of them seen only once. The V gene end was trimmed by 3 bases and the J gene end by 8 bases; junction bases not matched to a gene: 8. Germline V CDR1 and CDR2: SGHDN, FVKESK. This CDR3 spans 14 amino acids. For blood RNA, unsorted whole blood served as the source, and germline DNA was extracted too. Patients had chronic HBV infection and were treatment-naive.

Sample: peripheral blood. The sequence came from a woman between 25 and 40 years old with primary liver carcinoma and hepatitis B virus infection. The V and J genes are TRBV14 and TRBJ1-2; TRBD1 matches 8 bases. The CDR3: CASSHLRGPGGYTF. CDR3 DNA: TGTGCCAGCAGCCACCTCAGGGGGCCTGGGGGCTACACCTTC.